The clone carrying this T cell receptor beta chain was observed a few times. Its target is not known. The source of the sample is a study of T-cell memory formation after mild COVID-19. The overall study: TCR clusters showed largely donor specificity. Study results and limitations: The second-wave clones peaking on day 37 were not confirmed as SARS-CoV-2-specific. Clones shrinking between day 15 and 85 showed a balanced CD4/CD8 split, and those that grew later tilted toward CD4+.

In germline, CDR1 is SGHDT, CDR2 YYEEEE. V lost 0 bases and J 3 bases, leaving 7 bases between the germline ends. This CDR3 has 14 amino acids. Sample barcodes and UMIs were carried by the TCR alpha and TCR beta cDNA libraries that 5'RACE generated with constant-segment primers. TCRdb processed the 5' RACE reads anew with MiXCR; each CDR3 protein has one entry. Altogether roughly 450,000 distinct CDR3 sequences are present, 15% to 20% being singletons, with the ten largest covering approximately 13%. This TCR was sampled from an adult woman who had mild COVID-19 (a few samples of this study predate the infection). Cell type and time point are not known. The sample consisted of PBMCs or a T cell subset sorted from them (not recorded which). The chain has TRBV5-6 and TRBJ1-5; D unresolved. The CDR3, as DNA: TGTGCCAGCAGCTTGGGGAGATTCAATCAGCCCCAGCATTTT. It is translated as CASSLGRFNQPQHF.